This TCR beta chain was captured in a study of CD8 T cells in ankylosing spondylitis. This CDR3 is built from 15 residues. Trimming cost V 6 bases and J 1 base; bases outside gene matches: 4. Study conclusions and caveats: There was reportedly significant enrichment of clones that were disease-linked in matched ankylosing spondylitis synovial fluid.

TCRdb re-analysed the 5' RACE reads in MiXCR, keeping a single row per CDR3 protein. This sample has around 330,000 distinct CDR3 sequences, with roughly 12% found just once. This clonotype came up a few times. Its antigen is unknown. The rearrangement joins TRBV12-3 or TRBV12-4 to TRBJ2-1, with 9 bases identical to TRBD2. Sequences were obtained from blood, either unsorted or a sorted T cell fraction (not recorded which). This TCR came from a female donor with ankylosing spondylitis or in good health (not recorded which). CDR3 amino acids: CASRSLAGSYNEQFF. Written as DNA, the CDR3 is TGTGCCAGCAGATCCCTAGCGGGGTCCTACAATGAGCAGTTCTTC.